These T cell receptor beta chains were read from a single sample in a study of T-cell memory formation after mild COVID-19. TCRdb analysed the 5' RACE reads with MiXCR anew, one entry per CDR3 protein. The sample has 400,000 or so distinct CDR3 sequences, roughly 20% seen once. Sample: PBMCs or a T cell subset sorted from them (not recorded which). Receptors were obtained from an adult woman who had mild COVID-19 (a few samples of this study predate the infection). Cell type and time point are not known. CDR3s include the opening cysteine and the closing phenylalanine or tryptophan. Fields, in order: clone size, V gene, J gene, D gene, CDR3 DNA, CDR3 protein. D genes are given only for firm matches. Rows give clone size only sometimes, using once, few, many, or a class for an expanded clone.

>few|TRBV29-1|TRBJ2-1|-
TGCAGCGTTGTCCGAAGCAATGAGCAGTTCTTC
CSVVRSNEQFF
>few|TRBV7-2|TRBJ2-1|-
TGTGCCAGCAGCTTGGGACTTTCACAGTTCTTC
CASSLGLSQFF
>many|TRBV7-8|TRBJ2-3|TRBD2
TGTGCCAGCAGCTTGTCGGGAGGGAGAGGGACAGATACGCAGTATTTT
CASSLSGGRGTDTQYF
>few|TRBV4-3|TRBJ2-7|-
TGCGCCAGCAGCCGGACGCGGGACAGCTCCTACGAGCAGTACTTC
CASSRTRDSSYEQYF
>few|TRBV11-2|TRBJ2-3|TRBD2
TGTGCCAGCAGCCGCCAGGCCGGGGGGGCCTCAGATACGCAGTATTTT
CASSRQAGGASDTQYF
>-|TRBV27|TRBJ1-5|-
TGTGCCAGCAGCCCTAACACAGGATACAATCAGCCCCAGCATTTT
CASSPNTGYNQPQHF
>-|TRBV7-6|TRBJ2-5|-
TGTGCCAGCAGCTTTGGTGCCTCGGAGACCCAGTACTTC
CASSFGASETQYF
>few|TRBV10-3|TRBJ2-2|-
TGTGCCATCCGGGTTGATAACACCGGGGAGCTGTTTTTT
CAIRVDNTGELFF
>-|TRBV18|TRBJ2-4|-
TGTGCCAGCTCAACTTCGAGAGGGGGAAACATTCAGTACTTC
CASSTSRGGNIQYF
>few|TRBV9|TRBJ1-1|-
TGTGCCAGCAGCGTAGTCGGGGCGAACACTGAAGCTTTCTTT
CASSVVGANTEAFF
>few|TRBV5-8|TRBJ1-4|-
TGTGCCAGCAGCCTCCAAGCAGAGACTTCCGAAAATGAAAAACTGTTTTTT
CASSLQAETSENEKLFF
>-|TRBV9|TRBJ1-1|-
TGTGCCAGCAGCCCGAGGGGCTGGGATGAAGCTTTCTTT
CASSPRGWDEAFF
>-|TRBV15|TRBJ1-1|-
TGTGCCACCAGCAGAGGTGCGGGGGCGAACACTGAAGCTTTCTTT
CATSRGAGANTEAFF
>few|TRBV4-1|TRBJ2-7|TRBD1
TGCGCCAGCAGCAAGACAGGGACCTACGAGCAGTACTTC
CASSKTGTYEQYF
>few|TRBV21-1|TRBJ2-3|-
TGTGCCAGCAGCAAAGCGCTAAGGACTAGCCTCACAGATACGCAGTATTTT
CASSKALRTSLTDTQYF
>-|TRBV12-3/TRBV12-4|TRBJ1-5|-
TGTGCCAGCAGACGGGACGGCAAAGGGCCCCAGCATTTT
CASRRDGKGPQHF
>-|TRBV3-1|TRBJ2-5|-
TGTGCCAGCAGCCGCCAGTTGGAGACCCAGTACTTC
CASSRQLETQYF
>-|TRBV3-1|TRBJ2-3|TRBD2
TGTGCCAGCAGCCAAGATAAGGGACTAGCGGGTCCTAGCACAGATACGCAGTATTTT
CASSQDKGLAGPSTDTQYF
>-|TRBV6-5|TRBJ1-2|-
TGTGCCAGCAGTTACGAGATCGCTGTAACCAGTTCGGGTGGCTACACCTTC
CASSYEIAVTSSGGYTF
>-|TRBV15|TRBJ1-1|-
TGTGCCACCAGCAGGCAGACAGTGAACACTGAAGCTTTCTTT
CATSRQTVNTEAFF
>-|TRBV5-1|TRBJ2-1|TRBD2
TGCGCCAGCAGCCGGACTAGCGGGGAGAGAGAGCAGTTCTTC
CASSRTSGEREQFF
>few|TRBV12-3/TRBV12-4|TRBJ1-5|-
TGTGCCAGCAGTTTCACAGTTTCTAGCAATCAGCCCCAGCATTTT
CASSFTVSSNQPQHF
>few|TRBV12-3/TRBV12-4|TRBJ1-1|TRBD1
TGTGCCAGCAGTTTCCCGACAGGGGGCAATATGAACACTGAAGCTTTCTTT
CASSFPTGGNMNTEAFF
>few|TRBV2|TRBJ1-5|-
TGTGCCAGCGGTCGACAGAGCAATCAGCCCCAGCATTTT
CASGRQSNQPQHF
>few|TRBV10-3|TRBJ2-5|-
TGTGCCATCAGTGAGTCGCCCGGAGAGACCCAGTACTTC
CAISESPGETQYF
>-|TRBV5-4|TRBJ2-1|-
TGTGCCAGCAGCTTACGGCAGGGTTTAGTCGATGAGCAGTTCTTC
CASSLRQGLVDEQFF
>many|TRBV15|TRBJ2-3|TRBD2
TGTGCCACCAGCAGGGGCTCTAGCGGAGTGGGCGATACGCAGTATTTT
CATSRGSSGVGDTQYF
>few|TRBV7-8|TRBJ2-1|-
TGTGCCAGCAGCTTTGTTGGCGCGAATGAGCAGTTCTTC
CASSFVGANEQFF
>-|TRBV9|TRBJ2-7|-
TGTGCCAGCAGCGGGATTTCAGGCGAGCAGTACTTC
CASSGISGEQYF
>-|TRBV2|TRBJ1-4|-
TGTGCCATCCTCGGGGGGAGCGAAAAACTGTTTTTT
CAILGGSEKLFF
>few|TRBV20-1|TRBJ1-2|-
TGCAGTGCGGGGGGGACATCCGTCTATGGCTACACCTTC
CSAGGTSVYGYTF
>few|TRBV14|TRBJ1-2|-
TGTGCCAGCAGCCACCTCGACAGAGCCTATGGCTACACCTTC
CASSHLDRAYGYTF
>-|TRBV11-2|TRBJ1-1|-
TGTGCCAGCAGCTCGCCTCTCAGGAAGATCACTGAAGCTTTCTTT
CASSSPLRKITEAFF
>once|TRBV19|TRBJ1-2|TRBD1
TGTGCCAGTAGAGGGGAGGACAGGAACTATGGCTACACCTTC
CASRGEDRNYGYTF
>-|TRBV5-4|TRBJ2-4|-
TGTGCCAGCAGCTTGAAGGGTCTGGCCAAAAACATTCAGTACTTC
CASSLKGLAKNIQYF
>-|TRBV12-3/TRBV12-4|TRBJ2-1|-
TGTGCCAGCAGTTTAACGCGGGGATATTACAATGAGCAGTTCTTC
CASSLTRGYYNEQFF
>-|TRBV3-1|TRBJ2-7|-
TGTGCCAGCAGCCAAGTCGGCGGAGGTTCCTACGAGCAGTACTTC
CASSQVGGGSYEQYF
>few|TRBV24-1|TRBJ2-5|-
TGTGCCACCAGTGATTCTCGGGACGGATTACAAGAGACCCAGTACTTC
CATSDSRDGLQETQYF
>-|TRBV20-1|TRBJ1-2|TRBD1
TGCAGTGCTAGAGGGTCCGGGACAGCTAACTATGGCTACACCTTC
CSARGSGTANYGYTF
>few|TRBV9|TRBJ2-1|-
TGTGCCAGCAGCGTAGCAGCGCGGGTTTTTGATGAGCAGTTCTTC
CASSVAARVFDEQFF
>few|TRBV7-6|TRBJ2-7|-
TGTGCCAGCAGTTTCCTGAATGGCGAGCAGTACTTC
CASSFLNGEQYF
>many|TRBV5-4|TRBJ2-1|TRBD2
TGTGCCAGCAGCGAAGGAGCTAGCGGGGCGTACAATGAGCAGTTCTTC
CASSEGASGAYNEQFF
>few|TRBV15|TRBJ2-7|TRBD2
TGTGCCACCAGCAGAGATCCCACTAGCGGGGTCTACGAGCAGTACTTC
CATSRDPTSGVYEQYF
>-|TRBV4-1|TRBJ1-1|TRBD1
TGCGCCAGCAGCCAGGACCCCGGGACAGGGCTTGATTTCTTT
CASSQDPGTGLDFF
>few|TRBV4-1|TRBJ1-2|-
TGCGCCAGCAGCCAAGTAGTCGATGGGAACTATGGCTACACCTTC
CASSQVVDGNYGYTF
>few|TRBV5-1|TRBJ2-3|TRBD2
TGCGCCAGCAGCCAGGTCCCGGGACTAGCGGGCACAGATACGCAGTATTTT
CASSQVPGLAGTDTQYF
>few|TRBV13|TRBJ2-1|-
TGTGCCAGCAGCTCCAGGAGTCGCTACAATGAGCAGTTCTTC
CASSSRSRYNEQFF
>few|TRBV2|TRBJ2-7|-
TGTGCCAGCAGTGATAAGCAGGGCTGGGGTGGCGAGCAGTACTTC
CASSDKQGWGGEQYF
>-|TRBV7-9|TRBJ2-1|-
TGTGCCAGCAGCTTAATCCTGGGCGTGGAAAATGAGCAGTTCTTC
CASSLILGVENEQFF
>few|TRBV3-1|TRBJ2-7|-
TGTGCCAGCAGCCATTTCATGGGGGAGCAGTACTTC
CASSHFMGEQYF
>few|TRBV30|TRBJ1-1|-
TGTGCCTGGAAAGGGAACACTGAAGCTTTCTTT
CAWKGNTEAFF
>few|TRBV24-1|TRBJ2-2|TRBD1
TGTGCCACCAGTGACCAGGACAGGGGCTGGACCGGGGAGCTGTTTTTT
CATSDQDRGWTGELFF
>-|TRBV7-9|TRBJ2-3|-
TGTGCCAGCAGCTTAGGGGGTCTAGCCAACCCCGTCAATTTT
CASSLGGLANPVNF
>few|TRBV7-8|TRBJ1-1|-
TGTGCCAGCAGCTTAGCCCGCCAGACGAACACTGAAGCTTTCTTT
CASSLARQTNTEAFF
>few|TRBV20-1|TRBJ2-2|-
TGCAGTGCTAGTAGGCCGACCGGGGAGCTGTTTTTT
CSASRPTGELFF
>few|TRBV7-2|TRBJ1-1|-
TGTGCCAGCAGCTTTTCGGGGGTTACTGAAGCTTTCTTT
CASSFSGVTEAFF